The present entry profiles one T cell receptor (beta chain) with its context. Its antigen is undetermined. CDR3 length: 17 amino acids. Germline assignment: CDR1 LGHNA and CDR2 YSLEER. The junction had 7 bases not matched to a gene; V was cut back by 0 bases and J by 4 bases. For bulk TCR libraries, previously described methods and listed TCR primers were used. One entry per CDR3 protein results from TCRdb running MiXCR on the PCR reads. The sample includes about 320,000 distinct CDR3 sequences, roughly a fifth of them seen just once. This sample was taken from a study of molecular identifiers for immune sequencing clone quantification. Study-wide findings and caveats: Researchers reportedly could pick up spiked Jurkat TCR RNA from one cell mixed into some 1 million naive cells. Highly expanded clones may be undercounted when identical TCR molecules share barcodes.

The TCR sequence derives from a human donor in good health. Some libraries in this study had Jurkat cell RNA spiked in. Sequenced sample: naive CD8+ T cells from blood, with Jurkat cell RNA spiked in. Specified subset: FACS-sorted CD8+CD4-CCR7+CD45RA+ naive T cells. V usage is TRBV4-3 and J usage is TRBJ2-5; 11 bases align to TRBD2. The CDR3 loop reads CASSQEGASGRIETQYF. The CDR3 DNA is TGCGCCAGCAGCCAAGAAGGAGCTAGCGGGAGGATAGAGACCCAGTACTTC.